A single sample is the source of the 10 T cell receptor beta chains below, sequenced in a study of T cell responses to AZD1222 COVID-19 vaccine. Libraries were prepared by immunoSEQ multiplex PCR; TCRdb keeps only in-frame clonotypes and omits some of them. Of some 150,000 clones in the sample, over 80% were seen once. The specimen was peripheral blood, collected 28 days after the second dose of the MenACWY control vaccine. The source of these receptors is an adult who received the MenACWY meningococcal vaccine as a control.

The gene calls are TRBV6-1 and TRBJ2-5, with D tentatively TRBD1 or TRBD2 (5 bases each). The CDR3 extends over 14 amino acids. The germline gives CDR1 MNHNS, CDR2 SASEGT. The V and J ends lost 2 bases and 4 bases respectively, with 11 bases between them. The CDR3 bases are TGTGCCAGCAGTGAACGGGGCAGGAGAGAGACCCAGTACTTC. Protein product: CASSERGRRETQYF.

This chain's CDR3 is CATRRQGALNEQFF. CDR3 bases: TGTGCCACCCGTCGACAGGGGGCTTTAAATGAGCAGTTCTTC. The chain carries TRBV6-5 and TRBJ2-1, with TRBD1 matching 10 bases. CDR3 length: 14 amino acids. Losses at the gene ends were 10 bases for V and 7 bases for J; bases not matched to a gene: 10. Germline V gene sequence: CDR1 MNHEY, CDR2 SVGAGI.

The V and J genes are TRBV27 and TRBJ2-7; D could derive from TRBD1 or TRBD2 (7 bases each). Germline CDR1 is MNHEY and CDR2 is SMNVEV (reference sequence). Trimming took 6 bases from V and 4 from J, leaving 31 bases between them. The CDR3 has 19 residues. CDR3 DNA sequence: TGTGCCAGCAGCCTCACTCAAGCGGGGCAGACAGGGAAGACGTACGAGCAGTACTTC. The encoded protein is CASSLTQAGQTGKTYEQYF.

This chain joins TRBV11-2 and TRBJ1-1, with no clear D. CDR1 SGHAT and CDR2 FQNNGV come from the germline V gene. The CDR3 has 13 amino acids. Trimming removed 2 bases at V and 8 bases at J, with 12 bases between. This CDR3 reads CASSLSVESEAFF. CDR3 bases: TGTGCCAGCAGCTTATCAGTGGAGTCCGAAGCTTTCTTT.

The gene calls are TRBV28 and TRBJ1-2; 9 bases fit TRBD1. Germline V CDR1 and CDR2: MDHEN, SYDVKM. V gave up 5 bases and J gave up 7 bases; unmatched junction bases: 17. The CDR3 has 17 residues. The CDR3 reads CASSHLRDRVAIGGYTF. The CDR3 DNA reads TGTGCCAGCAGTCACCTCCGGGACAGGGTCGCGATCGGTGGCTACACCTTC.

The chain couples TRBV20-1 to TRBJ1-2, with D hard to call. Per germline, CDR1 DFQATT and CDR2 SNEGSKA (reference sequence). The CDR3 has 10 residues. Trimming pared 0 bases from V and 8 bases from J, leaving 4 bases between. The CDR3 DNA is TGCAGTGCTAGAGATCGAGGCTACACCTTC. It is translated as CSARDRGYTF.

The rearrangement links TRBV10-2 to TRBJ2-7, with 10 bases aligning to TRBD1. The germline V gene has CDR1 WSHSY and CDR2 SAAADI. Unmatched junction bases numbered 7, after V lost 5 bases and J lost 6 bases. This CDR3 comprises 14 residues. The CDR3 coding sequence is TGCGCCAGCAGTTGGGACAGGGGAATTAGCGAGCAGTACTTC. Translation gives CASSWDRGISEQYF.

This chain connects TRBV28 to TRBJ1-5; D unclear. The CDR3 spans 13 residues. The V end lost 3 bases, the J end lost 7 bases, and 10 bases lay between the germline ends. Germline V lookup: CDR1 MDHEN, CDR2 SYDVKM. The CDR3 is CASSFMSAQPQHF. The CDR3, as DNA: TGTGCCAGCAGTTTCATGTCGGCGCAGCCCCAGCATTTT.

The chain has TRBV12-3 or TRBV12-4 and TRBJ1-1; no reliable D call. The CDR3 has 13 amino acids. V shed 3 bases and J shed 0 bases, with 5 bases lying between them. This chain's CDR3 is CASSLGMNTEAFF. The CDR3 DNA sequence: TGTGCCAGCAGTTTGGGTATGAACACTGAAGCTTTCTTT.

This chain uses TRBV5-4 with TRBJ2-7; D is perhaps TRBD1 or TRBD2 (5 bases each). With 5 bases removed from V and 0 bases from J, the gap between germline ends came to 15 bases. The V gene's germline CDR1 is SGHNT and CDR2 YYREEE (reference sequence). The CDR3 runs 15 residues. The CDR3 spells CASSAPGPISYEQYF. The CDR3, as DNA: TGTGCCAGCAGTGCCCCGGGGCCCATCTCCTACGAGCAGTACTTC.